This TCR beta chain was retrieved from a study of molecular identifiers for immune sequencing clone quantification. Study outcomes and limitations: The share of molecules held by clones above 20 RNA copies was over 99% in effector cells and under 1% in naive cells.

Germline V CDR1 and CDR2: MDHEN, SYDVKM. Trimming pared 6 bases from V and 3 bases from J, leaving 18 bases between. The CDR3 has 15 amino acids. This clonotype was detected many times. No antigen is known for it. Previously described methods and listed TCR primers were employed for the bulk TCR libraries. TCRdb reprocessed the PCR reads via MiXCR and lists one record per CDR3 protein. Of about 510,000 distinct CDR3 sequences listed, about 20% were seen once; the top ten hold about 0.84%. Specimen: naive CD8+ T cells from blood, with Jurkat cell RNA spiked in. The sample's subset: FACS-sorted CD8+CD4-CCR7+CD45RA+ naive T cells. The sequence derives from a human donor in good health. Some libraries in this study had Jurkat cell RNA spiked in. This chain joins TRBV28 and TRBJ2-7, with D unclear. This chain's CDR3 is CASSPATLTVYEQYF. The CDR3 nucleotides read TGTGCCAGCAGCCCTGCGACCCTCACGGTCTACGAGCAGTACTTC.